This paragraph reports one T cell receptor beta chain. Its antigen is as yet unknown. Germline-derived CDR1 and CDR2 are GTSNPN and SVGIG (reference sequence). This CDR3 is built from 14 residues. The V segment lost 1 base and the J segment 7 bases; nucleotides outside the gene matches: 3. This sample was taken from a study of cytomegalovirus exposure and HLA in healthy donors. General observations from the study: Among TCR sequences, most were rare, though some public TCRs appeared in many donors. Later, an analysis showed that TCR beta chains associated with HLA were more clonally expanded than others that were equally common. Sequencing likely generated an artifact that appeared as a cluster of highly shared sequence variants. Follow-up analysis later connected one missense variant in DCLRE1C with trimming of TCR beta V- and J-genes.

The PCR contained 60 Vbeta and 13 Jbeta primers. Only in-frame clones appear in the TCRdb table, and some are missing; sequencing was by immunoSEQ multiplex PCR. The table includes approximately 140,000 clones, 83% detected once. The V gene is TRBV30, the J gene TRBJ1-5, with TRBD1 matching 11 bases. The sequence was obtained from a girl aged 2 to 10 in good health and CMV-seronegative. The specimen was PBMCs. CDR3: CAWSEDRGPQPQHF. The DNA of the CDR3 is TGTGCCTGGAGTGAGGACAGGGGGCCGCAGCCCCAGCATTTT.